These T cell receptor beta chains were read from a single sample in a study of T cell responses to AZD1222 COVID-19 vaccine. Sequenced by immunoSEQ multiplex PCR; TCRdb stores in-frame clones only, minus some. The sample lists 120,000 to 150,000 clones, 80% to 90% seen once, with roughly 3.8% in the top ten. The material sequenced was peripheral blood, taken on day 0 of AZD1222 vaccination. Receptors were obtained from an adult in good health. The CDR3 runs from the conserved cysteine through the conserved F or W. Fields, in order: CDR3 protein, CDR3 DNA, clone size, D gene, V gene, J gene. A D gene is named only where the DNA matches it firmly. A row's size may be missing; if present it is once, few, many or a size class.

CDR3aa: CASSYSTGGTSTQYF
CDR3nt: TGCGCCAGCAGCTACTCGACAGGGGGTACGAGTACGCAGTATTTT
abundance: NA
d_gene: TRBD1
v_gene: TRBV4-1
j_gene: TRBJ2-3

CDR3aa: CSVEKGDYGYTF
CDR3nt: TGCAGCGTTGAAAAGGGGGACTATGGCTACACCTTC
abundance: NA
d_gene: NA
v_gene: TRBV29-1
j_gene: TRBJ1-2

CDR3aa: CAGDRSSYEQYF
CDR3nt: TGTGCCGGGGACAGGAGCTCCTACGAGCAGTACTTC
abundance: NA
d_gene: NA
v_gene: TRBV21-1
j_gene: TRBJ2-7

CDR3aa: CASSVDSGQPQHF
CDR3nt: TGTGCCAGCAGCGTGGACTCGGGTCAGCCCCAGCATTTT
abundance: once
d_gene: NA
v_gene: TRBV2
j_gene: TRBJ1-5

CDR3aa: CATSRAAGRGVGELFF
CDR3nt: TGTGCCACCAGCAGAGCAGCGGGTCGAGGGGTCGGGGAGCTGTTTTTT
abundance: NA
d_gene: NA
v_gene: TRBV15
j_gene: TRBJ2-2

CDR3aa: CATSRVRWQGSNQPQHF
CDR3nt: TGTGCCACCAGCAGAGTGCGGTGGCAGGGCAGCAATCAGCCCCAGCATTTT
abundance: NA
d_gene: NA
v_gene: TRBV15
j_gene: TRBJ1-5

CDR3aa: CSVGRTTTNTEAFF
CDR3nt: TGCAGCGTTGGGAGGACAACCACGAACACTGAAGCTTTCTTT
abundance: NA
d_gene: NA
v_gene: TRBV29-1
j_gene: TRBJ1-1

CDR3aa: CASSVSRGRTTNEKLFF
CDR3nt: TGTGCCAGCAGCGTCTCGAGGGGGAGGACAACTAATGAAAAACTGTTTTTT
abundance: NA
d_gene: NA
v_gene: TRBV9
j_gene: TRBJ1-4

CDR3aa: CASSPYAGTGDTQYF
CDR3nt: TGCGCCAGCAGCCCCTACGCCGGGACAGGAGATACGCAGTATTTT
abundance: NA
d_gene: TRBD1
v_gene: TRBV5-1
j_gene: TRBJ2-3

CDR3aa: CASSTLHITVNQPQHF
CDR3nt: TGTGCCAGCAGCACACTGCACATCACAGTCAATCAGCCCCAGCATTTT
abundance: NA
d_gene: NA
v_gene: TRBV9
j_gene: TRBJ1-5

CDR3aa: CASREGAGRLRYEQYF
CDR3nt: TGTGCCAGCCGCGAGGGGGCCGGGCGGCTAAGATACGAGCAGTACTTC
abundance: once
d_gene: TRBD1
v_gene: TRBV3-1/TRBV3-2
j_gene: TRBJ2-7

CDR3aa: CASRRGNTEAFF
CDR3nt: TGTGCCAGCAGGCGGGGGAACACTGAAGCTTTCTTT
abundance: NA
d_gene: NA
v_gene: TRBV7-9
j_gene: TRBJ1-1

CDR3aa: CASSYLGLPSNEQFF
CDR3nt: TGTGCCAGCAGTTACTTGGGACTCCCATCCAATGAGCAGTTCTTC
abundance: NA
d_gene: NA
v_gene: TRBV6-5
j_gene: TRBJ2-1

CDR3aa: CASSQWIPTSRANYGYTF
CDR3nt: TGCGCCAGCAGCCAATGGATTCCTACCAGCCGAGCTAACTATGGCTACACCTTC
abundance: NA
d_gene: NA
v_gene: TRBV4-1
j_gene: TRBJ1-2

CDR3aa: CASSSDREDTGELFF
CDR3nt: TGTGCCAGCAGCTCAGACAGGGAGGACACCGGGGAGCTGTTTTTT
abundance: many
d_gene: NA
v_gene: TRBV9
j_gene: TRBJ2-2

CDR3aa: CASWARGFEAFF
CDR3nt: TGTGCCAGCTGGGCCAGAGGGTTTGAAGCTTTCTTT
abundance: NA
d_gene: NA
v_gene: TRBV28
j_gene: TRBJ1-1

CDR3aa: CASSPFYLGQLDTGELFF
CDR3nt: TGTGCCAGCTCACCTTTTTACCTGGGACAGCTAGACACCGGGGAGCTGTTTTTT
abundance: NA
d_gene: TRBD1
v_gene: TRBV18
j_gene: TRBJ2-2

CDR3aa: CASSEGAGAVREQYF
CDR3nt: TGTGCCAGCAGTGAAGGAGCGGGAGCGGTGAGGGAGCAGTACTTC
abundance: NA
d_gene: TRBD2
v_gene: TRBV6-1
j_gene: TRBJ2-7

CDR3aa: CASSLEGTGYEQYF
CDR3nt: TGCGCCAGCAGCTTGGAAGGGACAGGCTACGAGCAGTACTTC
abundance: few
d_gene: TRBD1
v_gene: TRBV5-1
j_gene: TRBJ2-7

CDR3aa: CASSPNYEQYF
CDR3nt: TGTGCCAGCAGCCCCAACTACGAGCAGTACTTC
abundance: NA
d_gene: NA
v_gene: TRBV11-2
j_gene: TRBJ2-7

CDR3aa: CASSTPPGPRGYTF
CDR3nt: TGTGCCAGCAGTACACCACCGGGTCCGCGTGGCTACACCTTC
abundance: NA
d_gene: NA
v_gene: TRBV6-5
j_gene: TRBJ1-2

CDR3aa: CASSPRQGGGNTIYF
CDR3nt: TGTGCCAGCAGCCCCCGGCAGGGAGGGGGTAACACCATATATTTT
abundance: NA
d_gene: NA
v_gene: TRBV11-2
j_gene: TRBJ1-3

CDR3aa: CASSYAGGLHNEQFF
CDR3nt: TGTGCCAGCAGTTACGCGGGAGGGCTCCACAATGAGCAGTTCTTC
abundance: NA
d_gene: TRBD2
v_gene: TRBV6-5
j_gene: TRBJ2-1